This paragraph covers one T cell receptor (beta chain) sequence. Its antigen is currently not known. No much larger clone is present one base from it, and per-base qualities are unavailable. V is cut by 4 bases and J by 3 bases, and the space between the germline ends is 20 bases. Per the germline V gene (reference sequence), SGHNT is the CDR1 and YYREEE is the CDR2. The CDR3 contains 17 residues, cysteine and phenylalanine counted. Just the 51-base CDR3 DNA is kept, in frame starting at base 1. Using the immunoSEQ hsTCRbeta Kit, TCR beta CDR3 regions were sequenced from DNA. Per the original workflow: The ImmunoSEQ Analyzer was used to analyse the TCR sequencing data. T cell clonality was defined as 1 minus Pielou's evenness computed on productive rearrangements. The inverse Simpson index, applied to productive templates, was used to measure T cell diversity. T cell density was TCR beta template counts normalized to usable DNA, estimated by amplifying and sequencing housekeeping genes. TCR metrics were compared across histologic stages using two-sided Kruskal-Wallis tests. TCRdb limited this immuneACCESS table to in-frame rearrangements with V and J called. A share of clones is missing; checked studies link under half to unresolved V genes, and the rest is unexplained. V, J and clone size derive from that table, while D and trimming were established from the DNA sequence. This sample is represented by roughly 2,700 clones; over 75% of them were singletons. Of the sample, 7.5% to 9% is held by the ten largest clones.

The data derive from a study of immune evolution from preneoplasia to lung adenocarcinoma (dated by TCRdb to the early 2020s). General notes on the study: The study used immune gene expression, TCR sequencing and multiplex immunofluorescence to profile the immune contexture of lung adenocarcinoma precursors and invasive adenocarcinoma. The immune data were integrated with whole exome sequencing and methylation data from the same cohort of nodules. According to the study, over a hundred samples were used for TCR sequencing. Sample size was based on specimen availability rather than a prior power calculation. Resected precursor lesions (AAH, AIS, MIA) and invasive adenocarcinomas were compared with paired morphologically normal lung tissue. The overall cohort comprised 40 to 55 patients with pulmonary nodules who underwent surgical resection. The TCR sequencing data were obtained from about 47 patients. Class I HLA alleles were inferred from exome data with POLYSOLVER, and allele-specific HLA loss was detected with LOHHLA. Overall study outcomes, separate from this receptor: Clonality was highest in normal lung, while later-stage lesions appeared to have lower clonality but higher T cell density and diversity. Because all patients came from Japan and China, whether the findings apply to Western populations was uncertain. Normal lung had the highest top T cell clone frequencies, and these frequencies appeared to fall progressively from AAH through AIS, MIA and invasive adenocarcinoma. The findings rested on association rather than direct causation, and larger cohorts with long-term follow-up and longitudinal biopsies were considered necessary.

Patients underwent resection in Japan or China between about 2014 and 2017. Two lung cancer pathologists independently confirmed the histologic diagnosis of each case on H&E slides. FFPE tissue was used for DNA isolation with the AllPrep DNA/RNA FFPE Kit. The TCR comes from a person aged 55-80 years with lung adenocarcinoma. Here the chain combines TRBV5-4 and TRBJ1-3, with a weak D call of TRBD1 (5 bases match). The specimen sequenced was FFPE adjacent normal lung tissue. The nucleotide sequence reads as follows: TGTGCCAGCAGCCAATTGGAGACAGTAATCGGTGGAAACACCATATATTTT. It translates as CASSQLETVIGGNTIYF.